Presented here are 23 T cell receptor beta chains from one specimen sequenced in a study of cytomegalovirus exposure and HLA in healthy donors. It was with 60 Vbeta and 13 Jbeta primers that the PCR ran. Clones were read by immunoSEQ multiplex PCR, and TCRdb kept only the in-frame ones, dropping some. The sample has 80,000 to 100,000 clones, 73% seen once. The specimen sequenced was PBMCs. The receptors were gathered from a man in his forties or fifties in good health and CMV-seronegative.

There are many counts of this clone. This rearrangement joins TRBV27 to TRBJ1-4; 7 bases agree with TRBD1. The CDR3 runs 14 residues. CDR1 MNHEY and CDR2 SMNVEV come from the germline V gene (reference sequence). With V trimmed by 6 bases and J by 3 bases, 4 bases remained unmatched. CDR3 sequence: CASSRQGPNEKLFF. The CDR3 DNA reads as TGTGCCAGCAGCCGACAGGGACCTAATGAAAAACTGTTTTTT. The full variable domain, completed using reference TRBV27 and TRBJ1-4, is EAQVTQNPRYLITVTGKKLTVTCSQNMNHEYMSWYRQDPGLGLRQIYYSMNVEVTDKGDVPEGYKVSRKEKRNFPLILESPSPNQTSLYFCASSRQGPNEKLFFGSGTQLSVL.

The chain couples TRBV2 to TRBJ2-7; 8 bases are shared with TRBD2. V shed 1 base and J 0 bases; nucleotides not matched to a gene: 2. Germline V gene lookup returns CDR1 SNHLY and CDR2 FYNNEI. This CDR3 contains 15 residues. CDR3 sequence reads: CASSEGGGSSYEQYF. The CDR3 bases are TGTGCCAGCAGTGAAGGCGGGGGGAGCTCCTACGAGCAGTACTTC. The full variable domain, completed using reference TRBV2 and TRBJ2-7, is EPEVTQTPSHQVTQMGQEVILRCVPISNHLYFYWYRQILGQKVEFLVSFYNNEISEKSEIFDDQFSVERPDGSNFTLKIRSTKLEDSAMYFCASSEGGGSSYEQYFGPGTRLTVT.

This clone was seen a few times. The junction departs from germline at one end; a sequencing error may be responsible. V usage is TRBV6-5 and J usage is TRBJ2-7; 7 nucleotides line up with TRBD2. There are 13 residues in the CDR3. In germline, CDR1 is MNHEY, CDR2 SVGAGI. The CDR3 DNA sequence: TGTGCCAGCAGTCCCTCGGCGGGGGAGAGAGCGAACTTC. Translation gives CASSPSAGERANF.

The gene calls are TRBV7-9 and TRBJ1-6; D is uncertain. Between the trimmed V and J ends, which lost 4 bases and 6 bases, there was a span of 16 bases. Germline CDR1 is SEHNR and CDR2 is FQNEAQ (reference sequence). This CDR3 contains 16 residues. Here the CDR3 reads CASSYEWAGGNSPLHF. CDR3 sequence (DNA): TGTGCCAGCAGCTACGAGTGGGCAGGTGGTAATTCACCCCTCCACTTT.

The chain recombines TRBV6-1 with TRBJ2-7; D unresolved. Germline CDR1 and CDR2: MNHNS and SASEGT. V gave up 6 bases and J gave up 4 bases, with 7 bases separating them. The CDR3 loop spans 11 amino acids. CDR3 nucleotide sequence: TGTGCCAGCAGAGAACATTACGAGCAGTACTTC. This sequence encodes CASREHYEQYF.

J is TRBJ1-3 and V is TRBV25-1; 7 positions agree with TRBD1. Germline trimming cut 6 bases from V and 4 bases from J; bases unmatched to any gene: 6. In germline, CDR1 is MGHDK, CDR2 SYGVNS. The CDR3 covers 14 residues. CDR3 DNA: TGTGCCAGCAGGGCGGGGACAGCGGGAAACACCATATATTTT. Protein sequence: CASRAGTAGNTIYF.

About this clone itself: This specimen includes other DNA sequences encoding the same CDR3. V usage is TRBV5-1 and J usage is TRBJ1-6; D gene unclear. The ends were cut back, 5 bases at V and 7 bases at J, with 13 bases in the middle. The germline gives CDR1 SGHRS, CDR2 YFSETQ. This CDR3 is 14 amino acids long. CDR3 protein: CASRRDSVNSPLHF. The DNA of the CDR3 is TGCGCCAGCAGACGGGATAGCGTAAATTCACCCCTCCACTTT. The variable domain in full, with the rest retrieved from reference TRBV5-1 and TRBJ1-6, is KAGVTQTPRYLIKTRGQQVTLSCSPISGHRSVSWYQQTPGQGLQFLFEYFSETQRNKGNFPGRFSGRQFSNSRSEMNVSTLELGDSALYLCASRRDSVNSPLHFGNGTRLTVT.

V and J are TRBV27 and TRBJ2-7, with 12 bases that match TRBD1. The CDR3 runs to 16 residues. Germline V CDR1 and CDR2: MNHEY, SMNVEV (reference sequence). J was trimmed by 5 bases and V by 8 bases; bases with no gene match: 13. This CDR3 reads CASGVGTGGGRDEQYF. The CDR3 DNA reads TGTGCCAGCGGGGTCGGGACAGGGGGCGGTCGGGACGAGCAGTACTTC.

The V call is TRBV27, the J call TRBJ1-2; 12 positions agree with TRBD1. After removal of 6 bases from V and 6 bases from J, the junction contained 23 bases not matched to a gene. CDR3 length: 20 amino acids. In germline, CDR1 is MNHEY, CDR2 SMNVEV (reference sequence). In DNA form, the CDR3 reads TGTGCCAGCAGGGTCTCTCCGCCTGGGACAGGGGGCCGGTTACGGGATGGCTACACCTTC. It is translated as CASRVSPPGTGGRLRDGYTF.

In this sample, this clone turned up a few times. J is TRBJ2-3 and V is TRBV6-5; weak D call: TRBD1 (6 bases). Between the trimmed V and J ends, which lost 2 bases and 4 bases, there was a span of 10 bases. CDR1 is MNHEY, CDR2 SVGAGI, per germline. This CDR3 is 14 amino acids long. CDR3 DNA sequence: TGTGCCAGCAGTTACCAGGGGCTGTCAGATACGCAGTATTTT. Its protein product is CASSYQGLSDTQYF.

The chain links TRBV5-4 to TRBJ2-6; D ambiguous. V shed 4 bases and J shed 1 base, with 6 bases lying between them. The CDR3 extends over 14 amino acids. The germline gives CDR1 SGHNT, CDR2 YYREEE (reference sequence). The CDR3 region is CASSEVSGANVLTF. CDR3 DNA: TGTGCCAGCAGCGAGGTTTCTGGGGCCAACGTCCTGACTTTC.

The J gene is TRBJ1-6, the V gene TRBV5-1; 8 bases fit TRBD1. Germline lookup yields CDR1 SGHRS and CDR2 YFSETQ. Trimming took 1 base from V and 7 from J; bases not matched to a gene: 4. The CDR3 is 15 residues long. In nucleotides, the CDR3 is TGCGCCAGCAGCTTGTACCAGGGGGCCAATTCACCCCTCCACTTT. Protein sequence: CASSLYQGANSPLHF.

This chain uses TRBV6-5 with TRBJ1-2; D uncertain. Germline CDR1 MNHEY, CDR2 SVGAGI. The CDR3 extends over 13 amino acids. V was pared by 8 bases and J by 3 bases, with 13 bases between. CDR3 DNA sequence: TGTGCCAGCGGGCAGGAGGACTACTATGGCTACACCTTC. Protein sequence: CASGQEDYYGYTF.

V usage is TRBV27 and J usage is TRBJ1-5, with 8 positions matching TRBD1. Germline V gene sequence: CDR1 MNHEY, CDR2 SMNVEV (reference sequence). The CDR3 sequence is 17 residues long. Losses at the gene ends were 7 bases for V and 7 bases for J; bases not matched to a gene: 18. The CDR3 coding sequence is TGTGCCAGCACCCCTCCCCCCATGGGACAGGTATACCAGCCCCAGCATTTT. This translates into CASTPPPMGQVYQPQHF.

This clone occurred once. The rearrangement links TRBV29-1 to TRBJ2-7; weak D call: TRBD1 (6 bases). Trimming stripped 7 bases from V and 2 bases from J, with 21 bases between. The CDR3 totals 15 residues. Germline CDR1 is SQVTM and CDR2 is ANQGSEA. CDR3 in DNA: TGCAGCGCGGGACAACACCAGATACCTCCCTACGAGCAGTACTTC. As protein: CSAGQHQIPPYEQYF.

J is TRBJ1-5 and V is TRBV30, with 7 bases aligning to TRBD1. V shed 5 bases, J shed 0 bases, and the junction held 1 base outside the gene matches. CDR3 length: 13 residues. Germline CDR1 GTSNPN, CDR2 SVGIG (reference sequence). This CDR3 reads CAWQGDSNQPQHF. DNA for the CDR3: TGTGCCTGGCAGGGGGATAGCAATCAGCCCCAGCATTTT.

A few counts support this clone. This sequence joins TRBV7-9 and TRBJ2-1; D unclear. Germline-derived CDR1 and CDR2 are SEHNR and FQNEAQ (reference sequence). The CDR3 runs 19 residues. V was cut by 0 bases and J by 2 bases, with 20 bases left in between. CDR3 sequence (DNA): TGTGCCAGCAGCTTAGCGCGGCTAAGTAGGTTGATTGCCTACAATGAGCAGTTCTTC. This sequence encodes CASSLARLSRLIAYNEQFF.

The J gene is TRBJ1-2, the V gene TRBV5-8, with D possibly TRBD1 on 5 matching bases. The CDR3 has 13 amino acids. Germline lookup yields CDR1 SGHTS and CDR2 YDEGEE. The V end was cut by 1 base, the J end by 4 bases, with 8 bases between. Written as DNA, the CDR3 is TGTGCCAGCAGCTTGCAGGGACTCTATGGCTACACCTTC. Translating it yields CASSLQGLYGYTF.

This clone has only a few counts. The chain has TRBV9 and TRBJ2-3; TRBD2 is a possible D gene (5 bases). Germline V gene sequence: CDR1 SGDLS, CDR2 YYNGEE. This CDR3 has 14 amino acids. V gave up 6 bases and J gave up 3 bases, with 14 bases separating them. The chain's CDR3 is CASTRLSVTDTQYF. CDR3 DNA sequence: TGTGCCAGCACCAGACTTAGCGTAACAGATACGCAGTATTTT.

The chain combines TRBV5-1 with TRBJ1-6; D is ambiguous. Germline values: CDR1 SGHRS, CDR2 YFSETQ. The CDR3 consists of 16 residues. Trimming shortened V by 0 bases and J by 0 bases, and 7 bases separated the two germline ends. The CDR3 nucleotides read TGCGCCAGCAGCTTGGAAGAGAGCTCCTATAATTCACCCCTCCACTTT. Translating it yields CASSLEESSYNSPLHF.

This clone turned up a few times. This chain links TRBV6-5 with TRBJ1-1, with 8 bases aligning to TRBD1. The CDR3 covers 14 residues. V shed 4 bases, J shed 5 bases, and the junction held 6 bases outside the gene matches. CDR1 and CDR2 (germline): MNHEY, SVGAGI. CDR3 region: CASSSRQGKTEAFF. CDR3 sequence (DNA): TGTGCCAGCAGTTCCCGACAGGGGAAGACTGAAGCTTTCTTT.

The chain joins TRBV30 to TRBJ1-6, with D possibly matching TRBD1 (5 bases). Per the germline V gene, CDR1 is GTSNPN and CDR2 is SVGIG (reference sequence). The CDR3 is 13 residues long. Trimming took 4 bases from V and 9 from J, leaving 13 bases between them. The CDR3 sequence is CAWIGTRGSPLHF. Written as DNA, the CDR3 is TGTGCCTGGATCGGGACTAGGGGTTCACCCCTCCACTTT.

This clone was detected a few times. The chain couples TRBV2 to TRBJ1-1; D remains unclear. Trimming stripped 7 bases from V and 4 bases from J, with 22 bases between. The CDR3 loop spans 16 amino acids. Germline V gives CDR1 SNHLY, CDR2 FYNNEI. CDR3 sequence (DNA): TGTGCCAGCACCGAAGACCGGGATCCGTGGAGCACTGAAGCTTTCTTT. It yields the protein CASTEDRDPWSTEAFF. Together with reference TRBV2 and TRBJ1-1, the CDR3 gives the full variable domain: EPEVTQTPSHQVTQMGQEVILRCVPISNHLYFYWYRQILGQKVEFLVSFYNNEISEKSEIFDDQFSVERPDGSNFTLKIRSTKLEDSAMYFCASTEDRDPWSTEAFFGQGTRLTVV.